Presented here are 18 T cell receptor beta chains from one specimen sequenced in a study of T cell clones after liver transplantation. Only in-frame clones appear in the TCRdb table, and some are missing; sequencing was by immunoSEQ multiplex PCR. The sample consists of tens of thousands of clones, approximately 80% of them appearing once. The sample here was CD4+ T cells from blood, taken 12 months after liver transplant. These receptors were taken from a human patient who received a liver transplant. Some T cells may trace back to the graft donor.

V and J are TRBV11-2 and TRBJ2-5; D is undetermined. The CDR3 totals 12 residues. The germline CDR1 and CDR2 sequences are SGHAT and FQNNGV. The V and J ends lost 1 base and 4 bases respectively, with 4 bases between them. The CDR3 sequence: CASSLVRETQYF. CDR3 DNA: TGTGCCAGCAGCTTAGTTAGAGAGACCCAGTACTTC.

The chain joins TRBV5-1 to TRBJ2-7; TRBD1 is a possible D gene (5 bases). This CDR3 contains 14 residues. The V and J ends lost 1 base and 2 bases respectively, with 10 bases between them. Germline V gives CDR1 SGHRS, CDR2 YFSETQ. CDR3 in amino acids: CASSLRVGAYEQYF. The CDR3 DNA follows: TGCGCCAGCAGCTTGCGGGTAGGGGCCTACGAGCAGTACTTC.

V is TRBV2 and J is TRBJ1-5; 11 bases fit TRBD1. The CDR3 is made up of 14 amino acids. Unmatched junction bases numbered 3, after V lost 5 bases and J lost 6 bases. Germline V gene data show CDR1 as SNHLY and CDR2 as FYNNEI. The CDR3 DNA is TGTGCCAGCAGTCGGGACAGGGGGGGTCAGCCCCAGCATTTT. It is translated as CASSRDRGGQPQHF.

The J gene is TRBJ2-2, the V gene TRBV11-1; TRBD1 aligns across 10 bases. The germline CDR1 and CDR2 sequences are SGHAT and FQDESV (reference sequence). The J segment lost 5 bases and the V segment lost 4 bases, leaving 10 bases of the junction unmatched. CDR3 size: 17 residues. The CDR3 DNA reads as TGTGCCAGCAGCTGGCCGGGACAGGGGAGTCGGACCGGGGAGCTGTTTTTT. Translating gives CASSWPGQGSRTGELFF.

The chain combines TRBV2 with TRBJ2-3; D call uncertain. CDR3 length equals 14 residues. Deletions cut 7 bases from V and 6 bases from J, with 17 bases between. Germline CDR1 is SNHLY and CDR2 is FYNNEI. The CDR3 DNA is TGTGCCAGCACTTCGGGCAGAAAAACGGATACGCAGTATTTT. It specifies CASTSGRKTDTQYF.

V gene TRBV7-2 combines with J gene TRBJ2-5; a weak D match, TRBD1 (8 bases). Germline loops: CDR1 SGHTA, CDR2 FQGNSA. This CDR3 has 12 amino acids. The V and J ends lost 5 bases and 11 bases respectively, with 15 bases between them. CDR3 sequence: CASSVQGGEQYF. The CDR3 bases are TGTGCCAGCAGCGTACAGGGGGGGGAGCAGTACTTC.

The chain uses TRBV18 and TRBJ2-3; 8 bases fit TRBD1. With V trimmed by 4 bases and J by 3 bases, 3 bases remained unmatched. In germline, CDR1 is KGHSH, CDR2 LQKENI. This CDR3 has 14 residues. The chain's CDR3 is CASSRDRKTDTQYF. CDR3 nucleotides: TGTGCCAGCTCACGGGACAGGAAAACAGATACGCAGTATTTT. Looking up the rest from reference TRBV18 and TRBJ2-3 gives the full variable domain: NAGVMQNPRHLVRRRGQEARLRCSPMKGHSHVYWYRQLPEEGLKFMVYLQKENIIDESGMPKERFSAEFPKEGPSILRIQQVVRGDSAAYFCASSRDRKTDTQYFGPGTRLTVL.

This rearrangement joins TRBV28 to TRBJ2-4; D call uncertain. Trimming took 4 bases from V and 6 from J, leaving 7 bases between them. Germline CDR1 MDHEN, CDR2 SYDVKM. The CDR3 has 12 amino acids. The CDR3 loop reads CASSYNGNIQYF. CDR3 in DNA: TGTGCCAGCAGTTACAACGGAAACATTCAGTACTTC.

This chain joins TRBV6-5 and TRBJ2-6, with D uncertain. The CDR3 spans 14 residues. V was cut by 4 bases and J by 0 bases, with 4 bases left in between. Germline CDR1 is MNHEY and CDR2 is SVGAGI. The CDR3 DNA is TGTGCCAGCAGTTTCTACTCTGGGGCCAACGTCCTGACTTTC. Amino acid sequence: CASSFYSGANVLTF.

J is TRBJ2-3 and V is TRBV9, with 10 nucleotides matching TRBD2. V shed 1 base, J shed 6 bases, and the junction held 8 bases outside the gene matches. Germline V gives CDR1 SGDLS, CDR2 YYNGEE. CDR3 length: 16 residues. The CDR3 sequence is CASSVNSGRYSDTQYF. The CDR3 DNA sequence: TGTGCCAGCAGCGTAAATAGCGGGAGGTACTCCGATACGCAGTATTTT.

The chain joins TRBV7-9 to TRBJ1-1, with 8 positions matching TRBD1. From germline, CDR1 is SEHNR and CDR2 FQNEAQ (reference sequence). V gave up 4 bases and J gave up 2 bases; unmatched junction bases: 9. The CDR3 has 16 residues. As DNA, the CDR3 is TGTGCCAGCAGCTCCGGACAGGGCGGAGGAAACACTGAAGCTTTCTTT. Protein product: CASSSGQGGGNTEAFF.

This clone has only a few counts. This chain connects TRBV4-3 to TRBJ2-1, with D possibly being TRBD2 (6 bases). The V gene's germline CDR1 is LGHNA and CDR2 YSLEER. This CDR3 is 15 amino acids long. Trimming pared 4 bases from V and 7 bases from J, leaving 17 bases between. The CDR3, as DNA: TGCGCCAGCAGCCCGAGAGGAGCCGGGGGAAATGAGCAGTTCTTC. The encoded protein is CASSPRGAGGNEQFF.

This rearrangement joins TRBV19 to TRBJ1-5; tentative D call: TRBD1 (5 bases). Germline loops: CDR1 LNHDA, CDR2 SQIVND (reference sequence). V was shortened by 0 bases and J by 3 bases, with 15 bases between the two germline ends. The CDR3 contains 17 residues. For the CDR3, the DNA is TGTGCCAGTAGTATAGATCTGACGGGACCCCTCAATCAGCCCCAGCATTTT. Translating it yields CASSIDLTGPLNQPQHF.

The chain links TRBV5-1 to TRBJ2-7; 8 bases line up with TRBD1. This CDR3 contains 15 residues. V shed 0 bases and J 3 bases; nucleotides not matched to a gene: 5. The germline V gene encodes CDR1 SGHRS and CDR2 YFSETQ. The chain's CDR3 is CASSLGQGAYYEQYF. CDR3 bases: TGCGCCAGCAGCTTGGGGCAGGGGGCTTACTACGAGCAGTACTTC.

The V call is TRBV6-1, the J call TRBJ2-2; D is unclear. The ends were cut back, 1 base at V and 3 bases at J, with 18 bases in the middle. Germline loops: CDR1 MNHNS, CDR2 SASEGT. The CDR3 runs 18 residues. The CDR3 is CASSEGSLAVTYTGELFF. Written as DNA, the CDR3 is TGTGCCAGCAGTGAAGGTAGCTTGGCGGTAACTTACACCGGGGAGCTGTTTTTT.

The chain combines TRBV7-5 with TRBJ2-6; no check of the table's D call, TRBD1, against the DNA was made. TRBV7-5 is recorded as a pseudogene. This CDR3 is built from 22 residues. This CDR3 reads CVRSLRCLPGTGEPPGANVLTF. CDR3 in DNA: TGTGTCAGAAGCTTACGTTGCCTACCCGGGACAGGGGAGCCTCCTGGGGCCAACGTCCTGACTTTC.

In DNA, the CDR3 is TGTGCCAGCAGCTTTGACAGGGTCACAACTAATGAAAAACTGTTTTTT. It translates to CASSFDRVTTNEKLFF. The rearrangement joins TRBV7-2 to TRBJ1-4, with 7 bases matching TRBD1. CDR1 is SGHTA, CDR2 FQGNSA, per germline. V shed 3 bases, J shed 0 bases, and the junction held 4 bases outside the gene matches. CDR3 length: 16 residues.

This chain links TRBV5-1 with TRBJ2-7; 8 positions match TRBD2. CDR1 and CDR2 (germline): SGHRS, YFSETQ. Germline trimming cut 0 bases from V and 4 bases from J; bases unmatched to any gene: 9. This CDR3 region has 16 residues. The CDR3 sequence: CASSLGGSGATYEQYF. In DNA, the CDR3 is TGCGCCAGCAGCTTGGGAGGTAGCGGGGCCACTTACGAGCAGTACTTC.